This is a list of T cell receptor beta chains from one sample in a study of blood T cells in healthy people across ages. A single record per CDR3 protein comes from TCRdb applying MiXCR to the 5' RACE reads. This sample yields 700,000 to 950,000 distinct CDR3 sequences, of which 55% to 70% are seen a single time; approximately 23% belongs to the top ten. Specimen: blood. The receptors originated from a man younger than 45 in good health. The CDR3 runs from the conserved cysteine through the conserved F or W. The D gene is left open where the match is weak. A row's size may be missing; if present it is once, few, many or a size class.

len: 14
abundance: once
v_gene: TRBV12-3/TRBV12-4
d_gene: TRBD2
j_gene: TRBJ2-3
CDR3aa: CASTLGSGRDTQYF
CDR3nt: TGTGCCAGCACCCTAGGTAGCGGGAGAGATACGCAGTATTTT

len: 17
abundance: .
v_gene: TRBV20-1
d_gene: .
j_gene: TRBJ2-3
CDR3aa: CSARDDSGTSSTDTQYF
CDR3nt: TGCAGTGCTAGAGATGATTCGGGGACTTCTAGCACAGATACGCAGTATTTT

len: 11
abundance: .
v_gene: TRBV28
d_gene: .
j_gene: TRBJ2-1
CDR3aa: CASSSPVGQFF
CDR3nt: TGTGCCAGCAGTTCGCCCGTCGGGCAGTTCTTC

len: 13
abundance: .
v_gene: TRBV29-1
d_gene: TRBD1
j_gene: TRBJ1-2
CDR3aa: CSVPSGQGRGYTF
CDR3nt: TGCAGCGTACCGTCTGGACAGGGGAGGGGCTACACCTTC

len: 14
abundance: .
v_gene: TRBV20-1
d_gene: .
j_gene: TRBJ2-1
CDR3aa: CSASIRSTYNEQFF
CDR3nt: TGCAGTGCTAGCATCCGGTCTACCTACAATGAGCAGTTCTTC

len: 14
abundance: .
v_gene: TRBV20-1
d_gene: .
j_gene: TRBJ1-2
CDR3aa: CSAPRAGGSDDYTF
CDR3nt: TGCAGTGCTCCCCGAGCTGGGGGGTCAGATGACTACACCTTC

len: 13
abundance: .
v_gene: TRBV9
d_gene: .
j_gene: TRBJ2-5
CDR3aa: CASSGRTPGTQYF
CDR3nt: TGTGCCAGCAGTGGACGGACGCCGGGGACCCAGTACTTC

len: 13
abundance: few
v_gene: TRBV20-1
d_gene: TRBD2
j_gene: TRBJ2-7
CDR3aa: CSAISGGVYEQYF
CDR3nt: TGCAGTGCAATTAGCGGGGGCGTTTACGAGCAGTACTTC

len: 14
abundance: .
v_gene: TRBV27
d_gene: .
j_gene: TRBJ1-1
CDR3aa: CASSLGDQNTEAFF
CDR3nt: TGTGCCAGCAGTTTAGGGGATCAGAACACTGAAGCTTTCTTT

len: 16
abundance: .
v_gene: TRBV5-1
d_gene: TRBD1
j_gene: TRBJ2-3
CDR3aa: CASSLDRTGSPDTQYF
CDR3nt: TGCGCCAGCAGCTTGGACCGGACAGGGTCGCCAGATACGCAGTATTTT

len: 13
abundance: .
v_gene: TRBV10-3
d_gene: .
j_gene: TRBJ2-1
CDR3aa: CAISETSGNEQFF
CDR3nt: TGTGCCATCAGTGAAACTAGTGGGAATGAGCAGTTCTTC

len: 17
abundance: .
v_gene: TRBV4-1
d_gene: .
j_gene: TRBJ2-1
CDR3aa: CASSPRVAGTLYNEQFF
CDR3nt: TGCGCCAGCAGCCCTCGAGTGGCGGGGACCCTCTACAATGAGCAGTTCTTC

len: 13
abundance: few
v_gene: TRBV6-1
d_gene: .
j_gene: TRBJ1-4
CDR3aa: CASIRQVNEKLFF
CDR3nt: TGTGCCAGCATCCGACAGGTTAATGAAAAACTGTTTTTT